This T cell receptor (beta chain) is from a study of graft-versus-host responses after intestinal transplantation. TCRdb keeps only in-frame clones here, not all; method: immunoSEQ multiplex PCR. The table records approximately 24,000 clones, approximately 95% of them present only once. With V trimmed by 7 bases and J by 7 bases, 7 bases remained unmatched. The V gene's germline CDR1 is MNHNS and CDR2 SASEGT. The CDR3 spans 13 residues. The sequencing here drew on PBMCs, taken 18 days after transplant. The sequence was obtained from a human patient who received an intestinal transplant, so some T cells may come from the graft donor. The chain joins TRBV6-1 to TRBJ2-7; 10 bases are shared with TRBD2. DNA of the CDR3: TGTGCCAGCACTCTAGCGGGGGATAGGGAGCAGTACTTC. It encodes CASTLAGDREQYF.